These T cell receptor beta chains were read from a single sample in a study of blood T cell repertoires in COVID-19. The data were produced by immunoSEQ multiplex PCR, yet TCRdb's version contains in-frame clones alone and is incomplete. This table holds tens of thousands of clones, 75% to 90% found once. The sequenced material came from peripheral blood. These receptors all stem from a man in his 70s with active COVID-19. Both conserved end residues are part of each CDR3. Each record gives: D gene, J gene, CDR3 length, clone size, V gene, CDR3 protein, CDR3 DNA. The D gene is left open where the match is weak. Clone size appears in some rows only: once, few, many, or a class for an expanded clone.

. TRBJ1-2 15 . TRBV9 CASSVGTGSGNGYTF TGTGCCAGCAGCGTAGGCACCGGTAGCGGGAATGGCTACACCTTC
. TRBJ2-5 15 . TRBV24-1 CATSEGGAGKETQYF TGTGCCACCAGTGAAGGAGGGGCTGGGAAAGAGACCCAGTACTTC
TRBD2 TRBJ2-3 17 . TRBV7-2 CASSLQAGGTNTDTQYF TGTGCCAGCAGCTTACAGGCGGGCGGGACTAACACAGATACGCAGTATTTT
TRBD1 TRBJ2-7 15 . TRBV18 CASSPATGQGNEQYF TGTGCCAGCTCACCAGCGACGGGACAGGGGAACGAGCAGTACTTC
TRBD2 TRBJ2-1 14 few TRBV9 CASSAGGDYNEQFF TGTGCCAGCAGCGCCGGGGGGGATTACAATGAGCAGTTCTTC
. TRBJ2-5 15 . TRBV11-3 CASSLVGRGWETQYF TGTGCCAGCAGCTTAGTCGGCAGGGGATGGGAGACCCAGTACTTC
. TRBJ2-7 11 . TRBV6-5 CASTAGYEQYF TGTGCCAGCACCGCGGGTTACGAGCAGTACTTC
TRBD2 TRBJ2-5 12 . TRBV19 CVPGLAEETQYF TGTGTACCGGGACTAGCGGAAGAGACCCAGTACTTC
TRBD2 TRBJ2-7 15 few TRBV5-4 CASSHTSGRSYEQYF TGTGCCAGCAGCCATACTAGCGGGAGATCATACGAGCAGTACTTC
. TRBJ1-1 14 . TRBV27 CASTLRGSGTEAFF TGTGCCAGCACCCTGAGAGGGTCTGGCACTGAAGCTTTCTTT
. TRBJ2-1 15 . TRBV2 CASSPGYMGRNEQFF TGTGCCAGCAGTCCGGGATATATGGGGAGGAATGAGCAGTTCTTC
TRBD2 TRBJ2-7 15 . TRBV5-4 CASSSGLAVLYEQYF TGTGCCAGCAGCTCCGGACTAGCGGTTCTGTACGAGCAGTACTTC
. TRBJ1-1 14 . TRBV5-1 CASSLVGLSTEAFF TGCGCCAGCAGCTTGGTCGGGTTGAGCACTGAAGCTTTCTTT
TRBD2 TRBJ2-7 15 . TRBV11-2 CASRPSGRTLFGQYF TGTGCCAGCAGACCTAGCGGGAGAACCCTGTTTGGGCAGTACTTC
TRBD1 TRBJ1-1 17 . TRBV7-3 CASSLLGRGLGGTEAFF TGTGCCAGCAGCTTATTGGGCAGGGGGCTTGGTGGCACTGAAGCTTTCTTT
TRBD1 TRBJ1-2 15 once TRBV5-1 CASSLDGRTGYGYTF TGCGCCAGCAGCTTGGACGGTAGGACAGGGTACGGCTACACCTTC
TRBD1 TRBJ1-2 13 . TRBV7-3 CASSSGQGAGYTF TGTGCCAGCAGCTCGGGACAGGGGGCTGGCTACACCTTC
TRBD2 TRBJ2-5 14 . TRBV11-3 CASSKRGASETQYF TGTGCCAGCAGCAAGCGGGGGGCCTCCGAGACCCAGTACTTC
. TRBJ1-1 15 . TRBV4-2 CASSRPGTFNTEAFF TGTGCCAGCAGCCGCCCCGGGACATTTAACACTGAAGCTTTCTTT
. TRBJ2-2 14 once TRBV6-2/TRBV6-3 CASSLNRNTGELFF TGTGCCAGCAGCCTGAACAGGAACACCGGGGAGCTGTTTTTT
TRBD1 TRBJ1-2 13 . TRBV29-1 CSVRQDRHGGYTF TGCAGCGTTCGACAGGACAGGCATGGAGGCTACACCTTC
. TRBJ2-6 19 . TRBV9 CASSVEYRSGLTGANVLTF TGTGCCAGCAGCGTAGAGTATCGGAGCGGGCTTACTGGGGCCAACGTCCTGACTTTC
. TRBJ2-5 14 . TRBV7-2 CASSELPSRETQYF TGTGCCAGCAGCGAGCTACCCTCTCGAGAGACCCAGTACTTC
. TRBJ1-1 15 . TRBV5-1 CASSEGVQGVSGAFF TGCGCCAGCAGCGAAGGAGTCCAGGGTGTATCTGGAGCTTTCTTT
TRBD1 TRBJ1-6 17 . TRBV4-1 CASSQDGLGQGISPLHF TGCGCCAGCAGCCAAGATGGTCTGGGACAGGGGATTTCACCCCTCCACTTT
TRBD2 TRBJ2-1 14 . TRBV3-1/TRBV3-2 CASSQLGGYNEQFF TGTGCCAGCAGCCAACTGGGAGGGTACAATGAGCAGTTCTTC
. TRBJ1-2 16 . TRBV7-9 CASSPGGSQGNYGYTF TGTGCCAGCAGCCCCGGTGGCAGTCAGGGTAACTATGGCTACACCTTC
TRBD2 TRBJ2-5 18 . TRBV2 CASIFELAGGPLRETQYF TGTGCCAGCATTTTCGAACTAGCGGGAGGGCCGCTACGGGAGACCCAGTACTTC
. TRBJ1-1 14 once TRBV7-9 CASTLGALDTEAFF TGTGCCAGCACCTTAGGGGCCTTGGACACTGAAGCTTTCTTT
TRBD1 TRBJ1-5 14 . TRBV5-8 CASSPWTGDQPQHF TGTGCCAGCAGCCCCTGGACAGGAGATCAGCCCCAGCATTTT
. TRBJ2-2 12 . TRBV11-2 CASSLGAGELFF TGTGCCAGCAGCTTAGGAGCGGGGGAGCTGTTTTTT